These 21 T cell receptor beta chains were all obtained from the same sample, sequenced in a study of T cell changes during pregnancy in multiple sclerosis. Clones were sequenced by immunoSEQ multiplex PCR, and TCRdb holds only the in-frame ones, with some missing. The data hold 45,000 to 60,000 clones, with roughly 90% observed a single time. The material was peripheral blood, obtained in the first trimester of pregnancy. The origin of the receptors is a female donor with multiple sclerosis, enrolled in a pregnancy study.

CDR3 sequence reads: CASSLDRGGQPQHF. The CDR3 DNA follows: TGTGCCAGCTCACTGGACAGGGGAGGACAGCCCCAGCATTTT. The chain has TRBV18 and TRBJ1-5, with 9 positions matching TRBD1. The CDR3 extends over 14 amino acids. Germline values: CDR1 KGHSH, CDR2 LQKENI. Trimming removed 4 bases from V and 7 bases from J; junction bases left unmatched: 5.

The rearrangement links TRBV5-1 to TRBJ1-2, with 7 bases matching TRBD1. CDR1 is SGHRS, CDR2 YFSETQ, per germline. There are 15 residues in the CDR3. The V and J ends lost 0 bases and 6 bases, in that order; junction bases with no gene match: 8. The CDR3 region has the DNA TGCGCCAGCAGCTTGGCTCTTCCAGGGGGTGATGGCTACACCTTC. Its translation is CASSLALPGGDGYTF.

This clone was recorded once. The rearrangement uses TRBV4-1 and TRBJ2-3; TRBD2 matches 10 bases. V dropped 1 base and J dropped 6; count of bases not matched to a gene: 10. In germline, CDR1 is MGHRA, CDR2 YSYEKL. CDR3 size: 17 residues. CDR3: CASSQAPPSGGADTQYF. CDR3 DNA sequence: TGCGCCAGCAGCCAAGCACCGCCCAGCGGGGGGGCTGATACGCAGTATTTT.

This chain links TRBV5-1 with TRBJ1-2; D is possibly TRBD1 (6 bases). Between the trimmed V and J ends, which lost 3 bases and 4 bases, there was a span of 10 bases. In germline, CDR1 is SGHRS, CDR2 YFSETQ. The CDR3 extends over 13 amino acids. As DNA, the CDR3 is TGCGCCAGCAGCTCGAGGGGGTCCTATGGCTACACCTTC. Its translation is CASSSRGSYGYTF. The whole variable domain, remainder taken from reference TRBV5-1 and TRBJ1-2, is KAGVTQTPRYLIKTRGQQVTLSCSPISGHRSVSWYQQTPGQGLQFLFEYFSETQRNKGNFPGRFSGRQFSNSRSEMNVSTLELGDSALYLCASSSRGSYGYTFGSGTRLTVV.

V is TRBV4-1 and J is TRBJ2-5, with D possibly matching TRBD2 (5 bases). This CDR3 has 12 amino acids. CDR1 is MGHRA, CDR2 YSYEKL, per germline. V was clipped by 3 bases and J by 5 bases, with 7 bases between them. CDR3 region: CASSQDFETQYF. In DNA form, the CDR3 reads TGCGCCAGCAGCCAGGACTTTGAGACCCAGTACTTC.

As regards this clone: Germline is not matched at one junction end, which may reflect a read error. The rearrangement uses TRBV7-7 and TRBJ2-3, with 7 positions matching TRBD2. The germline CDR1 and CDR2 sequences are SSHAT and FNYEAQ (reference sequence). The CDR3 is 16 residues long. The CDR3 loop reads CASSGLTSPWLDTQYF. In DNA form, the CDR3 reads TGTGCTAGCAGCGGGTTGACTAGCCCCTGGCTAGATACGCAGTATTTT.

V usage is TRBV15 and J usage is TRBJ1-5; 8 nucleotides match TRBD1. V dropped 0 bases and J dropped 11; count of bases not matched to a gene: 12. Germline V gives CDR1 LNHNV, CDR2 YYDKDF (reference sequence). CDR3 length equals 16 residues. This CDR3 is CATSRDGGTGRGAQHF. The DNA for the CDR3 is TGTGCCACCAGCAGAGATGGGGGGACAGGTCGAGGGGCCCAGCATTTT.

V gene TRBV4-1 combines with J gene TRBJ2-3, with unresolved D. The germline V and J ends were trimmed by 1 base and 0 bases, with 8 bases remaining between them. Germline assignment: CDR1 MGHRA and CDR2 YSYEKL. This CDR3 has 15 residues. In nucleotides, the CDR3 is TGCGCCAGCAGCCAAGGTGTCACTAGCACAGATACGCAGTATTTT. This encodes CASSQGVTSTDTQYF.

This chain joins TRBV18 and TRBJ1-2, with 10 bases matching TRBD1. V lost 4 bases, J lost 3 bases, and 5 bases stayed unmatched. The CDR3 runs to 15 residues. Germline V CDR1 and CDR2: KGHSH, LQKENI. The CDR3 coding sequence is TGTGCCAGCTCACTAGCCGGGACAGGGGACTATGGCTACACCTTC. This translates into CASSLAGTGDYGYTF.

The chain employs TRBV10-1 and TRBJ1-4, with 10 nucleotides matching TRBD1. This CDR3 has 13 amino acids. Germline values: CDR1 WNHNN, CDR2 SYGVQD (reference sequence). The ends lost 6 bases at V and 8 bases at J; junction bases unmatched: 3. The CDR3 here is CASSAGQGEKLFF. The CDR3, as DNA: TGCGCCAGCAGCGCGGGACAGGGGGAAAAACTGTTTTTT.

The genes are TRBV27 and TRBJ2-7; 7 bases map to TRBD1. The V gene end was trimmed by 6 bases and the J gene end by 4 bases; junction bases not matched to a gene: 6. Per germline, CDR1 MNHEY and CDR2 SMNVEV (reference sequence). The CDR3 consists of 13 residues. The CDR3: CASRRQGQYEQYF. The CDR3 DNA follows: TGTGCCAGCAGACGACAGGGTCAGTACGAGCAGTACTTC.

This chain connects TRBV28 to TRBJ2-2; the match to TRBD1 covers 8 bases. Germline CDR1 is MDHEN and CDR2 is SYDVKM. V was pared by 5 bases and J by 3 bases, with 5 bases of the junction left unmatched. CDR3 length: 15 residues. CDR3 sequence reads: CASSGTGLDTGELFF. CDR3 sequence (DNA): TGTGCCAGCAGTGGGACAGGCCTGGACACCGGGGAGCTGTTTTTT.

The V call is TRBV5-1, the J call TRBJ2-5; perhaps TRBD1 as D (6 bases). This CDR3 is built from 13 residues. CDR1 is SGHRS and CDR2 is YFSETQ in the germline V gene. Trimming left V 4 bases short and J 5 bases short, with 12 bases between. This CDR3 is CASSGTRWETQYF. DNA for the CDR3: TGCGCCAGCAGCGGGACACGTTGGGAGACCCAGTACTTC.

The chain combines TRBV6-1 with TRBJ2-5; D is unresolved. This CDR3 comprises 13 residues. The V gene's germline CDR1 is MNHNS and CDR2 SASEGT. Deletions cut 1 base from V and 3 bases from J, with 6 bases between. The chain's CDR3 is CASSEVSEETQYF. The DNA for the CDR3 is TGTGCCAGCAGTGAAGTGTCAGAAGAGACCCAGTACTTC.

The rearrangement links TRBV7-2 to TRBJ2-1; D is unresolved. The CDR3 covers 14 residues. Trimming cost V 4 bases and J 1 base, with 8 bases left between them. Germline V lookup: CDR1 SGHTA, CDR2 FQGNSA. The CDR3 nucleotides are TGTGCCAGCAGCTATCGGTTTTCCTACAATGAGCAGTTCTTC. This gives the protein CASSYRFSYNEQFF.

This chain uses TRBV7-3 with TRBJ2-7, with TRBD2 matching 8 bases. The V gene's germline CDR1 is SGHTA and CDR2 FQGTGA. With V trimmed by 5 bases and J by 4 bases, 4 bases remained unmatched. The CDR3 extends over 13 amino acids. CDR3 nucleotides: TGTGCCAGCAGCCCCGGCGGGGGGTACGAGCAGTACTTC. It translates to CASSPGGGYEQYF.

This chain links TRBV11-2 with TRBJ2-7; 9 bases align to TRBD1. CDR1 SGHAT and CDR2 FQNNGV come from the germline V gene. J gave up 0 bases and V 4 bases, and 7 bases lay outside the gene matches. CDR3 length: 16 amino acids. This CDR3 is CASSSFDRGGSYEQYF. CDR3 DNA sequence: TGTGCCAGCAGCTCCTTCGACAGGGGGGGCTCCTACGAGCAGTACTTC.

The CDR3: CASSPLMGHTDTQYF. CDR3 coding DNA: TGTGCCAGCAGTCCCCTCATGGGCCACACAGATACGCAGTATTTT. The J gene is TRBJ2-3, the V gene TRBV27; D call uncertain. The germline V gene has CDR1 MNHEY and CDR2 SMNVEV (reference sequence). The CDR3 covers 15 residues. V lost 5 bases, J lost 2 bases, and 14 bases lay in between.

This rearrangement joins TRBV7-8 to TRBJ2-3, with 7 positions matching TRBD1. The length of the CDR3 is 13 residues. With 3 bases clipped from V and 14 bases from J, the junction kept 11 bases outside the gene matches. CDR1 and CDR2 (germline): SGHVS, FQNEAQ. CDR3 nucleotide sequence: TGTGCCAGCAGCTTCGACCGGGACAGAGTTTTGTATTTT. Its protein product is CASSFDRDRVLYF.

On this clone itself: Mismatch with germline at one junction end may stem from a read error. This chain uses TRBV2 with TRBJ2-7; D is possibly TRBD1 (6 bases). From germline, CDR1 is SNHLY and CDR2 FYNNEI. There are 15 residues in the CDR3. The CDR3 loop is CASSQAGTRSYEQYF. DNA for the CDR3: TGTGCCAGCAGTCAAGCCGGGACACGGTCCTACGAGCAGTACTTC. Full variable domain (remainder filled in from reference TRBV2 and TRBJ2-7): EPEVTQTPSHQVTQMGQEVILRCVPISNHLYFYWYRQILGQKVEFLVSFYNNEISEKSEIFDDQFSVERPDGSNFTLKIRSTKLEDSAMYFCASSQAGTRSYEQYFGPGTRLTVT.

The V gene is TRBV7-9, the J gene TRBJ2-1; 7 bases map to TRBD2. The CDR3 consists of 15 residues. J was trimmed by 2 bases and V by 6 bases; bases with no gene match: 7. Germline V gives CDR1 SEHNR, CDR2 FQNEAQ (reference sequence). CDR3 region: CASRQVGGAYNEQFF. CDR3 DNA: TGTGCCAGCAGGCAAGTGGGGGGGGCCTACAATGAGCAGTTCTTC.